The clone carrying this TCR beta chain showed up just once. V dropped 4 bases and J dropped 5; count of bases not matched to a gene: 10. The CDR3 is 16 amino acids. CDR1 is SGHTA, CDR2 FQGNSA, per germline. This sample was taken from a study of blood T cells in healthy people across ages. The use of a sample-barcoded 5' primer and a J-beta primer mix characterized a second PCR of about 7 to 12 cycles. TCRdb processed the 5' RACE reads anew with MiXCR; each CDR3 protein has one entry. The data hold roughly 1,300,000 distinct CDR3 sequences, with roughly 59% observed a single time. The sequenced material came from blood. This TCR was recovered from a man younger than 35 in good health. J is TRBJ1-4 and V is TRBV7-2; TRBD1 matches at 7 bases. The CDR3 is CASSSGQQIQNEKLFF. In DNA, the CDR3 is TGTGCCAGCAGCTCGGGACAGCAAATACAAAATGAAAAACTGTTTTTT.